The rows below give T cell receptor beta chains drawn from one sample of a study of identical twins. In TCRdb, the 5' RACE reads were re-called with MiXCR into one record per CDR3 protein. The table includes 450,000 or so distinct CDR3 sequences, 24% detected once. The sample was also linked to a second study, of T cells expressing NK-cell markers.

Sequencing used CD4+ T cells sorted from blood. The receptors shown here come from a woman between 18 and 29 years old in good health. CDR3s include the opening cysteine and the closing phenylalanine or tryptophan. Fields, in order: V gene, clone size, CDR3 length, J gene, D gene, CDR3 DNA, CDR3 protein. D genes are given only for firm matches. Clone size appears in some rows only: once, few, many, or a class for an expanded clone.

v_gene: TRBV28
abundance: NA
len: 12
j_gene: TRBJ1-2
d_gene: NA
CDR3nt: TGTGCCAGCAGTTTGAATCTCTATGGCTACACCTTC
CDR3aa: CASSLNLYGYTF

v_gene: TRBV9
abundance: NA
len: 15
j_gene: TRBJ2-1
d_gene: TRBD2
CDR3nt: TGTGCCAGCAGCGTCACTAGCGGCCTTTACAATGAGCAGTTCTTC
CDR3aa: CASSVTSGLYNEQFF

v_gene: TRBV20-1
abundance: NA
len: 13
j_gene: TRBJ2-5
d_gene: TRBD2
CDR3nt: TGCAGTGCTAGACATAGCGGGGAAGAGACCCAGTACTTC
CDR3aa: CSARHSGEETQYF

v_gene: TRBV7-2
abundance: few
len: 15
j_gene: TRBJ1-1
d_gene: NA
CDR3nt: TGTGCCAGCAGCGCCAGAACAGGGATGGGCACTGAAGCTTTCTTT
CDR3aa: CASSARTGMGTEAFF

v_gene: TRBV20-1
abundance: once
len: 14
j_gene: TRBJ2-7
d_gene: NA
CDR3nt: TGCAGTGCCCCTCTCCGGGGGAGCGGGTTCGAGCAGTACTTC
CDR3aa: CSAPLRGSGFEQYF

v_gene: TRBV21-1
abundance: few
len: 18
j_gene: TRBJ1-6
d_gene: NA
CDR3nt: TGTGCCAGCAGCAGAGGACAGGGTGATTACTCCTATAATTCACCCCTCCACTTT
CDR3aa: CASSRGQGDYSYNSPLHF

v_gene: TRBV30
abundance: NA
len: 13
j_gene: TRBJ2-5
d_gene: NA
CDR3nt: TGTGCCTGGAGTGTAAAAGCAGGGGCGACCCAGTACTTC
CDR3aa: CAWSVKAGATQYF

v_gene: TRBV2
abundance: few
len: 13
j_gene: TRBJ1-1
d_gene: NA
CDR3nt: TGTGCCAGCAAATTCCAGGGGAACACTGAAGCTTTCTTT
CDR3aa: CASKFQGNTEAFF

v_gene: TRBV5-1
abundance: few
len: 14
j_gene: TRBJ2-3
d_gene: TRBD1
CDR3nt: TGCGCCAGCACAGGGGGAGCGGGCACAGATACGCAGTATTTT
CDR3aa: CASTGGAGTDTQYF

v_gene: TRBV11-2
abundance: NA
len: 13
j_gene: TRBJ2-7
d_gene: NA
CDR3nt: TGTGCCAGCAGCTTAGTCAGGGCCTACGAGCAGTACTTC
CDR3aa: CASSLVRAYEQYF

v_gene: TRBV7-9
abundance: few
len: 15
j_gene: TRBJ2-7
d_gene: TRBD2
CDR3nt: TGTGCCAGCAGCGTTTCTAGCGGGAGGGTCCACGAGCAGTACTTC
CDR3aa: CASSVSSGRVHEQYF

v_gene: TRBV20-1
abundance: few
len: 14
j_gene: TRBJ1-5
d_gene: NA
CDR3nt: TGCAGTGCTAGCCCGGGGAGGGCCCATCAGCCCCAGCATTTT
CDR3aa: CSASPGRAHQPQHF

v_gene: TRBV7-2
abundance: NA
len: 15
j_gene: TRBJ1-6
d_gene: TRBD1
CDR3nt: TGTGCCAGCAGCTTAGGACAGGGGGCGGATTCACCCCTCCACTTT
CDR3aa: CASSLGQGADSPLHF

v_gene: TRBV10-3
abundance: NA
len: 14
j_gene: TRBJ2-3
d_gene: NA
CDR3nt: TGTGCCATCAGCCGGGGAGCCCCCGCAGATACGCAGTATTTT
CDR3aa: CAISRGAPADTQYF

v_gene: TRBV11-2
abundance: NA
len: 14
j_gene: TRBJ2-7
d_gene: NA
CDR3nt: TGTGCCAGCAGCTTAGGGATGGGGCCCTACGAGCAGTACTTC
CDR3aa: CASSLGMGPYEQYF

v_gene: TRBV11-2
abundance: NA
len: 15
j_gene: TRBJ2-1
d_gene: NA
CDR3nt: TGTGCCAGCAGCCCCCATAGCGGTAAATACAATGAGCAGTTCTTC
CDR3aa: CASSPHSGKYNEQFF

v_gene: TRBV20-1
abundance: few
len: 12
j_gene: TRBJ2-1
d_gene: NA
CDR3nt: TGCAGTGTCCAACACAGGGACAATGAGCAGTTCTTC
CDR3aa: CSVQHRDNEQFF

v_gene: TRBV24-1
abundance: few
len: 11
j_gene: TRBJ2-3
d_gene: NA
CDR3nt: TGTGCCACCGGGCGTGGGGATACGCAGTATTTT
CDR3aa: CATGRGDTQYF

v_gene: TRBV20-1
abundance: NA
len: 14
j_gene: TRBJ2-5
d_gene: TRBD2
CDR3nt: TGCAGTGCCTGGACTAGCGGGAGACCCGAGACCCAGTACTTC
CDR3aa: CSAWTSGRPETQYF

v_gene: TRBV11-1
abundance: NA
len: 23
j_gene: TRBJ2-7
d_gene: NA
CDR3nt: TGTGCCAGCAGCTTAGCCCGCCAGGCGGCCTACCGGCCATCTACTCGCGGGAACTACGAGCAGTACTTC
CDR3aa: CASSLARQAAYRPSTRGNYEQYF

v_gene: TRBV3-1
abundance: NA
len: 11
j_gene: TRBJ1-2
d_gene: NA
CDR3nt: TGTGCCAGCAGCCACGGGTATGGCTACACCTTC
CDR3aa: CASSHGYGYTF

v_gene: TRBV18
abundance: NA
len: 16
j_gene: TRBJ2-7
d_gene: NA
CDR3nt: TGTGCCAGCTCACCATACTCGGGCATCGGAAGCTACGAGCAGTACTTC
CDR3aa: CASSPYSGIGSYEQYF

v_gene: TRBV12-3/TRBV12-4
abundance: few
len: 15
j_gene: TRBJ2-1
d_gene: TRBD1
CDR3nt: TGTGCCAGCAGTTCCAGCCGACAGGGGGTCAATGAGCAGTTCTTC
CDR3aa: CASSSSRQGVNEQFF

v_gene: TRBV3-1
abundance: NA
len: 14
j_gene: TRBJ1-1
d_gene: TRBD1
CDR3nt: TGTGCCAGCAGCCAAGATACAGGGGAACCTGAAGCTTTCTTT
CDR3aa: CASSQDTGEPEAFF

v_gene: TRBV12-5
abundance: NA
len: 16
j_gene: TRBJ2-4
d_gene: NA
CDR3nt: TGTGCTAGTGGTTTGGTATTAGGGGTGAACAAAAACATTCAGTACTTC
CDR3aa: CASGLVLGVNKNIQYF

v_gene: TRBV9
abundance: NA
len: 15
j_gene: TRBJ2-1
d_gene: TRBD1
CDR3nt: TGTGCCAGCAGCGTAGACGGGACAGCTTTACGGGAGCAGTTCTTC
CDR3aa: CASSVDGTALREQFF

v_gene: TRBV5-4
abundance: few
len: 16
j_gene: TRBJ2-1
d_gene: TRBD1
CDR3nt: TGTGCCAGCAGCCCCCGACAGGGTATCTCCTACAATGAGCAGTTCTTC
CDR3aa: CASSPRQGISYNEQFF